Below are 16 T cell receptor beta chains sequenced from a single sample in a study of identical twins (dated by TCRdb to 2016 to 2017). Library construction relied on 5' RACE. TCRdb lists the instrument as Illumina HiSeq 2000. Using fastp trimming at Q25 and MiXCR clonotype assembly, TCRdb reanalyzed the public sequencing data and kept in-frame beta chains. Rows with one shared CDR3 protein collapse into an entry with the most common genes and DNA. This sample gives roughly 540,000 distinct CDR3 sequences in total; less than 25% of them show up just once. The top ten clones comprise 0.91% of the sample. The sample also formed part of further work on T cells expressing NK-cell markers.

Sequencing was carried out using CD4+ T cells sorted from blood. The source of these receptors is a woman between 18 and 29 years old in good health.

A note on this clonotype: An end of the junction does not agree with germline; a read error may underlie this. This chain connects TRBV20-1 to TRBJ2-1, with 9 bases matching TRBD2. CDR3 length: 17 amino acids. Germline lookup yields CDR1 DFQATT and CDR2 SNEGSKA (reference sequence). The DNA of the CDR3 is TGCAGTGCTAGAGATCCTAGACTAGCGGACAACTACAATGGGCAGTTCTTC. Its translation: CSARDPRLADNYNGQFF.

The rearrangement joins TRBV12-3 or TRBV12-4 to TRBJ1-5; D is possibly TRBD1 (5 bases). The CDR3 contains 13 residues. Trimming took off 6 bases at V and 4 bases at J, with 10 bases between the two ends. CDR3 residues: CASSNQGNQPQHF. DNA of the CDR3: TGTGCCAGCAGCAACCAGGGAAATCAGCCCCAGCATTTT.

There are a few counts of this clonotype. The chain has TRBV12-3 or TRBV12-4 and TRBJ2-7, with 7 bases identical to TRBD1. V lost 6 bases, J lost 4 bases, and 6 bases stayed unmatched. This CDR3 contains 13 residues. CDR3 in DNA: TGTGCCAGCAGCTCCGGGACAGAATACGAGCAGTACTTC. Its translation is CASSSGTEYEQYF.

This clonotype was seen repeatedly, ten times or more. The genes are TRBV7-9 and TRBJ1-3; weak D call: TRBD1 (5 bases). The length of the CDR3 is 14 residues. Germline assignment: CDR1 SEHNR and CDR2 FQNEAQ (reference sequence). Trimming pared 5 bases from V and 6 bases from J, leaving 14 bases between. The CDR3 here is CASSPGTGENTIYF. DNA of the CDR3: TGTGCCAGCAGCCCCGGGACGGGAGAAAACACCATATATTTT.

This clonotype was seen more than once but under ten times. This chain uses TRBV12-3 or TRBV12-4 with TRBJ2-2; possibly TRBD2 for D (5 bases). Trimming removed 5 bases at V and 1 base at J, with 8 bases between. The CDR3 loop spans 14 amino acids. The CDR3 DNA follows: TGTGCCAGCAGTCCGGACTGGAACACCGGGGAGCTGTTTTTT. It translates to CASSPDWNTGELFF.

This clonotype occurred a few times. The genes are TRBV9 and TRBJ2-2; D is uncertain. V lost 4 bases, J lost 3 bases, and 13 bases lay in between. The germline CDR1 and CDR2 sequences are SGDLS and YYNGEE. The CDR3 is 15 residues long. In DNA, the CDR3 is TGTGCCAGCAGCTCCCTGCCCGAGGACACCGGGGAGCTGTTTTTT. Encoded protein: CASSSLPEDTGELFF.

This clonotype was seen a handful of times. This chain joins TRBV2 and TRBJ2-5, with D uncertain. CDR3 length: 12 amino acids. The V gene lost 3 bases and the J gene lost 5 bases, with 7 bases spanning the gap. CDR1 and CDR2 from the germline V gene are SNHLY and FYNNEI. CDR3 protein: CASSDPKETQYF. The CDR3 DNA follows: TGTGCCAGCAGTGACCCCAAGGAGACCCAGTACTTC.

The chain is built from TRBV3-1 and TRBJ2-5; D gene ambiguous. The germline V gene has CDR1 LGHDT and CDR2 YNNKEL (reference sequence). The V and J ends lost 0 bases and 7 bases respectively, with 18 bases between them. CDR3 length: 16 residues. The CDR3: CASSQESPAPPGTQYF. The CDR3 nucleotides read TGTGCCAGCAGCCAAGAGTCACCCGCCCCACCGGGGACCCAGTACTTC.

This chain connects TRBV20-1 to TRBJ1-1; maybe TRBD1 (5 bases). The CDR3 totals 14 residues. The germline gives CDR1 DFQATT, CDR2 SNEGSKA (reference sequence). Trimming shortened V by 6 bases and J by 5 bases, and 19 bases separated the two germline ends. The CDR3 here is CSAWKTGGGTEAFF. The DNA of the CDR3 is TGCAGTGCCTGGAAGACGGGGGGTGGAACTGAAGCTTTCTTT.

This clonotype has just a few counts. The CDR3 region has the DNA TGTGCCAGCAGTTACGCGGCAGGGGTAGTCGAGCAGTACTTC. Translation: CASSYAAGVVEQYF. The V gene is TRBV6-5, the J gene TRBJ2-7; TRBD1 is a possible D gene (6 bases). Trimming took 2 bases from V and 6 from J, leaving 14 bases between them. CDR1 and CDR2 (germline): MNHEY, SVGAGI. The CDR3 length is 14 residues.

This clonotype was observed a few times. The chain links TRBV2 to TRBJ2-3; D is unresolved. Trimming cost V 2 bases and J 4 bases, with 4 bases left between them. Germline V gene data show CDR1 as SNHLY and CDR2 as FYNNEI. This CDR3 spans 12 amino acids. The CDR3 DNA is TGTGCCAGCAGTGAATTCCCAGATACGCAGTATTTT. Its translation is CASSEFPDTQYF. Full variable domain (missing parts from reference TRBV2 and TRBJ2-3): EPEVTQTPSHQVTQMGQEVILRCVPISNHLYFYWYRQILGQKVEFLVSFYNNEISEKSEIFDDQFSVERPDGSNFTLKIRSTKLEDSAMYFCASSEFPDTQYFGPGTRLTVL.

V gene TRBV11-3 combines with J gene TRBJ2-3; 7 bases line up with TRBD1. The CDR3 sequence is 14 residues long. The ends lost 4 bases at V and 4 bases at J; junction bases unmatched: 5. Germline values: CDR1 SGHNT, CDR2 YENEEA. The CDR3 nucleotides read TGTGCCAGCAGCTCTGACAGGGCCTCAGATACGCAGTATTTT. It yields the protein CASSSDRASDTQYF.

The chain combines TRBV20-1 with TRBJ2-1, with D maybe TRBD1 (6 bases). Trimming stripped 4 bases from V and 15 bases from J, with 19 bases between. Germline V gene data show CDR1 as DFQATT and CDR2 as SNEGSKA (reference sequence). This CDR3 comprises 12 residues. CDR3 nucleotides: TGCAGTGCTATTCGGGAAGGGGACATGGCGTTCTTC. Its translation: CSAIREGDMAFF.

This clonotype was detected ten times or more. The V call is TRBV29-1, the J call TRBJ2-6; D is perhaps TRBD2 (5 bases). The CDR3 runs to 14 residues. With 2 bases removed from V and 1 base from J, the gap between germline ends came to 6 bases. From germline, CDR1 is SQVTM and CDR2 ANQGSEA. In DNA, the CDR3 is TGCAGCGTTGAAAGAGGGTCTGGGGCCAACGTCCTGACTTTC. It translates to CSVERGSGANVLTF.

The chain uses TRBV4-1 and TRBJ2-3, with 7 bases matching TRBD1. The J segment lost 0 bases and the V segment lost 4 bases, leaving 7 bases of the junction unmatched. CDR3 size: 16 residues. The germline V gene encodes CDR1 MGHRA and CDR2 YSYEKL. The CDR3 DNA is TGCGCCAGCAGCCGAAAAGGGGACAGCAGCACAGATACGCAGTATTTT. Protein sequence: CASSRKGDSSTDTQYF.

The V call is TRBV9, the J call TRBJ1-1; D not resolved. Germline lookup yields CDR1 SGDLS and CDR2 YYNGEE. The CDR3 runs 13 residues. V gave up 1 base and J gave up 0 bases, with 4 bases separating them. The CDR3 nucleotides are TGTGCCAGCAGCGTATGGGTGAACACTGAAGCTTTCTTT. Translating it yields CASSVWVNTEAFF.